This T cell receptor beta chain was sequenced during a study of shared clonotypes between healthy human individuals. Notes on the study in general: It was only blood that was sampled, and tissue repertoires likely differ. On the whole, naive subsets had larger estimated richness than memory subsets had.

As for this clone: Its target is unknown.

The CDR3 totals 12 residues. V gave up 5 bases and J gave up 4 bases, with 9 bases separating them. CDR1 SGHNT and CDR2 YYREEE come from the germline V gene (reference sequence). Naive CD8 cells, CD45RO-negative and positively selected for CCR7, excluded terminally differentiated effector memory CD45RA+ cells. The authors' processing: Filtering differed, since immunoSEQ gave only junction sequences and no quality scores. The repertoire was sequenced with immunoSEQ multiplex PCR; TCRdb's copy has only in-frame clones and lacks some. V, J and clone size reflect that table, while D and trimming were determined from the DNA. Of approximately 600,000 clones in the sample, roughly 95% are singletons; the top ten hold approximately 0.12%.

Sequencing was done on a sample of naive CD8+ T cells sorted from blood. The clonotype originates from a woman in her 30s in good health. J is TRBJ1-1 and V is TRBV5-4; TRBD1 might be the D (5 bases). CDR3 protein: CASSHQGTEAFF. The CDR3 nucleotides are TGTGCCAGCAGTCACCAGGGCACTGAAGCTTTCTTT.